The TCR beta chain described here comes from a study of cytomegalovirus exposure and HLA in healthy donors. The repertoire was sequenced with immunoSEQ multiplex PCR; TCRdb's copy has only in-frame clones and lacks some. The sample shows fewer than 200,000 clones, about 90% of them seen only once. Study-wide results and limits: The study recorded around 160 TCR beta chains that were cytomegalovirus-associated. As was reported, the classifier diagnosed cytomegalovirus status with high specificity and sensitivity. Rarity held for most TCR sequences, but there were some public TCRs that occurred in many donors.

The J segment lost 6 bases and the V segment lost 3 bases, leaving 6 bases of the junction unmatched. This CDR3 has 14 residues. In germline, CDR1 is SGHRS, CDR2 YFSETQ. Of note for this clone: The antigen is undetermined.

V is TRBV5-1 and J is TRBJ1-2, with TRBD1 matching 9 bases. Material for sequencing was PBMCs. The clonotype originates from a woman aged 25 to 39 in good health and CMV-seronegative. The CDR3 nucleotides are TGCGCCAGCAGCTCGCGGACAGGGGTGGATGGCTACACCTTC. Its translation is CASSSRTGVDGYTF.